This TCR beta chain came from a study of shared clonotypes between healthy human individuals (TCRdb year 2020). For the study in its entirety: The cohort included a few men and two women between 18 and 49 years of age. Per donor, three plates each were used for CD4 naive and CD4 memory, two for CD8 naive, and one for CD8 memory. To increase sequencing depth and limit assay-specific biases, TCR repertoire library preparation and sequencing were carried out by different laboratories using diverse techniques. Each donor's leukapheresis produced roughly between about 0.8 and 8.9 billion PBMCs. The study deeply sequenced blood TCR repertoires of about 5 healthy adults to estimate repertoire size and the extent of clonotype sharing between individuals.

The CDR3, cysteine through phenylalanine, is 14 amino acids long. Kept here is only the CDR3 DNA, which spans 42 bases and is read in frame from base 1. The CDR1 and CDR2 encoded by the germline V gene are SGDLS and YYNGEE. A distance of 16 bases separates the germline ends of V and J, which lose 2 bases and 8 bases respectively. Results and caveats for the whole study, not just this receptor: Larger estimated clonotype richness was generally found for naive subsets than for memory subsets. Because the study included a small number of donors, the genetic and exposure-history diversity represented was limited. Pairwise subsampling led to the expectation that sequencing depth would affect the degree of clonotype sharing among donors. Clonotypes shared by all four sorted-subset donors showed higher generation probabilities than non-shared clonotypes. When a few donors were compared, the shared fraction of clonotypes was 5% to 6.5% for naive CD4, around 4% for naive CD8, 2.3% for memory CD4, and 0.35% to 0.4% for memory CD8. Even with the large sequencing depth, rarefaction of the sorted-subset datasets indicated that sequencing was incomplete. Sampling was limited to blood, and TCR repertoires in tissue likely differ from TCR repertoires in blood.

For the CD8 naive samples, CD45RO-negative cells were positively selected for CCR7, yielding a CD45RA+CCR7+ population from which TemRA cells were excluded. Donors were healthy HIV-negative adults with no recently reported acute infections or vaccinations. All donors were Caucasian adults living in Nashville, Tennessee, USA. Blood was obtained by leukapheresis, after which PBMCs were separated by Ficoll-Histopaque density gradient centrifugation and cryopreserved in liquid nitrogen vapor phase. Analytical flow cytometry was used to check the purity and quantity of every magnetically sorted T cell population. Each sorted fraction had its genomic DNA isolated and then quantified by UV absorbance on a Nanodrop 2000c. As for this clone: Its antigen is not yet known. Base qualities were left out, and no much larger clone turns up one base away.

Using the deep immunoSEQ assay, TCR CDR3 regions were amplified from genomic DNA by multiplex PCR. For each cell subset, the extracted genomic DNA was distributed evenly across all wells of several immunoSEQ 96-well plates, and each plate served as one replicate. Each replicate PCR for sorted subsets received about 0.2 ug genomic DNA, equal to about 30,000 T cell genomes. Purified libraries were quantified with a Qubit 3.0 fluorometer, sized on a Bioanalyzer 2100, and re-quantified with the KAPA Library Quantification kit. A separate single-read 150-cycle Illumina NextSeq 550 flow cell was used to sequence each immunoSEQ 96-well plate. The original methods were these. The immunoSEQ output contained only junctional sequences without quality scores, so filtering could not match that applied to full-length reads. To assign V/J genes and CDR3, sequences were annotated against IMGT germline references using PyIR, a Python wrapper for IgBLAST v1.9. Reads were filtered out if the reads had weak V/J assignments (E-value above 1e-6), no CDR3, stop codons, out-of-frame junctions, or ambiguous translated residues. A V3J clonotype was defined by an identical inferred V gene, J gene, and CDR3 amino acid sequence. Percentage overlap between repertoires was computed as shared unique clonotypes divided by the size of the smaller repertoire. Repertoire richness was assessed with RTK rarefaction, the Chao1 estimator, and Recon v2.1 estimates of unobserved clonotypes. Generation probabilities were computed with OLGA for all TCRbeta clonotypes obtained by the gDNA method from a few donors. Here the immuneACCESS table is served through TCRdb, limited to in-frame sequences with V and J called. Missing clones are a known gap in these copies; in checked studies unresolved V genes cover under half, and the rest lacks a known reason. The D gene and trimming were derived from the DNA, and the V and J assignments and clone size from that table. In all, the sample holds around 2.1 million clones, and 85% to 95% of those were seen once. The biggest ten clones account for roughly 1.7% of the sample.

This clonotype was obtained from a man between 18 and 35 years old in good health. Some clones in this sample may be carry-over from other donors' samples. The source material was naive CD8+ T cells from PBMCs. This specimen's cell subset or site label, per the study, means: CD45RA+CCR7+. The chain employs TRBV9 and TRBJ1-1, with the D gene uncertain. The CDR3 protein: CASSVPDGRGEAFF. In nucleotides, the sequence is TGTGCCAGCAGCGTCCCTGATGGGCGAGGAGAAGCTTTCTTT.